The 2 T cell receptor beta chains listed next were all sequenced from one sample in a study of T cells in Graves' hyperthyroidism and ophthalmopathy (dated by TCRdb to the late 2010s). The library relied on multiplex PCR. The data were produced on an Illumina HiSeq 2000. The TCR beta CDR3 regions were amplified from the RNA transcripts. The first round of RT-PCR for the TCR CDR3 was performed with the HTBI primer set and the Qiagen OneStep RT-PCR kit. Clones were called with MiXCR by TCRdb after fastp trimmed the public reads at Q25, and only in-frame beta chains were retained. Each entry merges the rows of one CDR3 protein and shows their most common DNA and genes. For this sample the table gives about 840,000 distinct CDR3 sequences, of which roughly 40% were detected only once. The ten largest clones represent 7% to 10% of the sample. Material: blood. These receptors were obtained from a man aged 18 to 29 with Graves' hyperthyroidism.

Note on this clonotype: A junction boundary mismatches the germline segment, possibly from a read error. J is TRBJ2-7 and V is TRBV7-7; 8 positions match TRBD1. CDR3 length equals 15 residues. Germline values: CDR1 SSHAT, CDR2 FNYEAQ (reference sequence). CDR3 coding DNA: TGCGCCAGCAGCCAGAACGGACAGGGTCACAGCGAGCAGTACTTC. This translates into CASSQNGQGHSEQYF.

In nucleotides, the CDR3 is TGCAGCGCTCTACAGGGGGGCGGAAACACCATATATTTT. Its translation: CSALQGGGNTIYF. This sequence joins TRBV29-1 and TRBJ1-3; 8 bases line up with TRBD1. V shed 7 bases, J shed 4 bases, and the junction held 6 bases outside the gene matches. Germline values: CDR1 SQVTM, CDR2 ANQGSEA. The CDR3 length is 13 residues.